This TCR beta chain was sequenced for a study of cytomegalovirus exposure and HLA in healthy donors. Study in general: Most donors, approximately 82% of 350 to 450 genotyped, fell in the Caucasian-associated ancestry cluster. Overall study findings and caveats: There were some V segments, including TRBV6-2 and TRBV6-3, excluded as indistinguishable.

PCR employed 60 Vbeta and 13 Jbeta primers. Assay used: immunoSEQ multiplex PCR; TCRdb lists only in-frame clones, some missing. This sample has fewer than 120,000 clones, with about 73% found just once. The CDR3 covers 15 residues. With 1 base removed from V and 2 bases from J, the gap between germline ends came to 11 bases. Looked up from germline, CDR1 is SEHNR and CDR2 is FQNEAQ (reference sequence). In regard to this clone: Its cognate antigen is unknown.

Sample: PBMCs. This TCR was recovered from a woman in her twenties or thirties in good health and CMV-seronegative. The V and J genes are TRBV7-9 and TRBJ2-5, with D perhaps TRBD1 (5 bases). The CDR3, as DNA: TGTGCCAGCAGCTTAGTCCCGGACACACAAGAGACCCAGTACTTC. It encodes CASSLVPDTQETQYF.